Below are 4 T cell receptor beta chains sequenced from a single sample in a study of blood T cells in healthy people across ages. With a J-beta primer mix and a sample-barcoded 5' primer, a second PCR ran 7 to 11 cycles. TCRdb reanalysed the 5' RACE reads using MiXCR and keeps one entry per CDR3 protein. The repertoire holds about a million distinct CDR3 sequences, just over 50% seen once, with around 21% in the top ten. The material sequenced was blood. The source of these receptors is an older woman in good health.

The CDR3 region has the DNA TGTGCCAGCAGCAGTACGGGACTAGCGGGAGTTGAGGAGCAGTTCTTC. It translates to CASSSTGLAGVEEQFF. The rearrangement links TRBV7-6 to TRBJ2-1; 14 nucleotides align to TRBD2. Germline CDR1 and CDR2: SGHVS and FNYEAQ. The junction had 10 bases not matched to a gene; V was cut back by 5 bases and J by 10 bases. CDR3 length: 16 residues.

In its sample, this clonotype was seen a few times. The rearrangement uses TRBV4-1 and TRBJ2-7; TRBD1 aligns across 7 bases. Losses at the gene ends were 3 bases for V and 0 bases for J; bases not matched to a gene: 5. Germline assignment: CDR1 MGHRA and CDR2 YSYEKL. The CDR3 covers 15 residues. The CDR3 coding sequence is TGCGCCAGCAGCCAGGACAGGATATACTCCTACGAGCAGTACTTC. Residues: CASSQDRIYSYEQYF.

The rearrangement links TRBV5-1 to TRBJ2-4, with D maybe TRBD1 (5 bases). The CDR3 length is 14 residues. The ends were cut back, 0 bases at V and 9 bases at J, with 13 bases in the middle. Germline V gene data show CDR1 as SGHRS and CDR2 as YFSETQ. CDR3 region: CASSLGQPSVIQYF. The CDR3 DNA sequence: TGCGCCAGCAGCTTGGGACAGCCGAGCGTCATTCAGTACTTC.

This chain joins TRBV15 and TRBJ2-2; D is undetermined. Germline V CDR1 and CDR2: LNHNV, YYDKDF (reference sequence). Trimming left V 0 bases short and J 7 bases short, with 3 bases between. The CDR3 totals 12 residues. For the CDR3, the DNA is TGTGCCACCAGCAGAGATGACGGGGAGCTGTTTTTT. Translated, it gives CATSRDDGELFF. The full variable domain, with the rest looked up from reference TRBV15 and TRBJ2-2, is DAMVIQNPRYQVTQFGKPVTLSCSQTLNHNVMYWYQQKSSQAPKLLFHYYDKDFNNEADTPDNFQSRRPNTSFCFLDIRSPGLGDTAMYLCATSRDDGELFFGEGSRLTVL.